Presented here are 27 T cell receptor beta chains from one specimen sequenced in a study of neoadjuvant anti-PD-1 for oral cavity cancer. Generated by immunoSEQ multiplex PCR, the TCRdb table keeps only in-frame clones and is missing some. The sample holds about 61,000 clones; around 80% are singletons and the top ten take 2.5% to 3%. The material was PBMCs, obtained before nivolumab (anti-PD-1) treatment. Receptor source: a person aged 40 to 85 with oral cavity squamous cell carcinoma.

The rearrangement joins TRBV7-9 to TRBJ1-1, with a possible D match to TRBD1 (5 bases). The CDR3 spans 15 residues. Germline V CDR1 and CDR2: SEHNR, FQNEAQ (reference sequence). The V and J ends lost 4 bases and 2 bases respectively, with 14 bases between them. For the CDR3, the DNA is TGTGCCAGCAGCTCTTCCGGGGGACCTAACACTGAAGCTTTCTTT. This translates into CASSSSGGPNTEAFF.

The rearrangement links TRBV10-2 to TRBJ1-2; possible D gene TRBD1, 6 bases. Trimming shortened V by 3 bases and J by 8 bases, and 13 bases separated the two germline ends. Germline loops: CDR1 WSHSY, CDR2 SAAADI. The CDR3 spans 13 residues. The CDR3 region is CASSEQVGGGYTF. The CDR3 DNA follows: TGCGCCAGCAGTGAACAGGTCGGGGGCGGCTACACCTTC.

The rearrangement links TRBV7-2 to TRBJ1-1; a possible D gene is TRBD1 (6 bases). In germline, CDR1 is SGHTA, CDR2 FQGNSA. The V end lost 5 bases, the J end lost 4 bases, and 17 bases lay between the germline ends. There are 15 residues in the CDR3. CDR3 nucleotide sequence: TGTGCCAGCAGCCCCGCCGGGACACAGGTCACTGAAGCTTTCTTT. It is translated as CASSPAGTQVTEAFF.

The J gene is TRBJ2-1, the V gene TRBV7-3; 10 bases match TRBD2. CDR3 length: 15 residues. V gave up 5 bases and J gave up 3 bases; unmatched junction bases: 4. The germline gives CDR1 SGHTA, CDR2 FQGTGA. The CDR3 nucleotides are TGTGCCAGCAGCCCTCTAGCGGGAGTCTACAATGAGCAGTTCTTC. This encodes CASSPLAGVYNEQFF. The full variable domain, its missing parts supplied by reference TRBV7-3 and TRBJ2-1, is GAGVSQTPSNKVTEKGKYVELRCDPISGHTALYWYRQSLGQGPEFLIYFQGTGAADDSGLPNDRFFAVRPEGSVSTLKIQRTERGDSAVYLCASSPLAGVYNEQFFGPGTRLTVL.

DNA for the CDR3: TGTGCCAGCAGTGAATATGCCGGGGCTAGCGGAGGGAAAGATACGCAGTATTTT. As protein: CASSEYAGASGGKDTQYF. The chain recombines TRBV25-1 with TRBJ2-3; TRBD2 agrees at 7 bases. Looked up from germline, CDR1 is MGHDK and CDR2 is SYGVNS. The CDR3 covers 18 residues. Unmatched junction bases numbered 14, after V lost 0 bases and J lost 5 bases. The variable domain in full, with the rest retrieved from reference TRBV25-1 and TRBJ2-3, is EADIYQTPRYLVIGTGKKITLECSQTMGHDKMYWYQQDPGMELHLIHYSYGVNSTEKGDLSSESTVSRIRTEHFPLTLESARPSHTSQYLCASSEYAGASGGKDTQYFGPGTRLTVL.

The V gene is TRBV27, the J gene TRBJ1-1, with a weak D call TRBD1 (6 bases). Deletions cut 4 bases from V and 2 bases from J, with 17 bases between. Germline-derived CDR1 and CDR2 are MNHEY and SMNVEV (reference sequence). There are 16 residues in the CDR3. CDR3 in amino acids: CASSSGGGTTNTEAFF. The CDR3 DNA reads as TGTGCCAGCAGTTCCGGGGGCGGCACTACAAACACTGAAGCTTTCTTT.

This chain joins TRBV7-2 and TRBJ2-2; D call uncertain. Germline V gene data show CDR1 as SGHTA and CDR2 as FQGNSA. V was trimmed by 6 bases and J by 6 bases, leaving 14 bases between them. CDR3 length: 14 amino acids. The CDR3 region is CASSSPNKPGELFF. The CDR3 nucleotides read TGTGCCAGCAGTTCCCCCAACAAACCCGGGGAGCTGTTTTTT.

The chain employs TRBV10-2 and TRBJ1-2; the D is unclear. Germline V CDR1 and CDR2: WSHSY, SAAADI. The V end lost 6 bases, the J end lost 3 bases, and 11 bases lay between the germline ends. This CDR3 contains 13 residues. The CDR3 region is CASSTRRDYGYTF. DNA for the CDR3: TGCGCCAGCAGCACCCGGCGGGACTATGGCTACACCTTC.

This chain links TRBV25-1 with TRBJ2-7, with D hard to call. The V gene lost 4 bases and the J gene lost 0 bases, with 7 bases spanning the gap. The CDR3 runs 13 residues. Germline assignment: CDR1 MGHDK and CDR2 SYGVNS. CDR3 sequence (DNA): TGTGCCAGCAGTGGCCAGGTCTCCTACGAGCAGTACTTC. As protein: CASSGQVSYEQYF.

The chain has TRBV2 and TRBJ2-5; TRBD1 or TRBD2 may be the D gene (5 bases each). The CDR3 has 13 amino acids. The ends were cut back, 3 bases at V and 6 bases at J, with 11 bases in the middle. CDR1 and CDR2 (germline): SNHLY, FYNNEI. This CDR3 is CASSEGLAQTQYF. The DNA of the CDR3 is TGTGCCAGCAGTGAGGGGCTAGCACAGACCCAGTACTTC.

The chain links TRBV5-4 to TRBJ2-1; D call uncertain. V dropped 2 bases and J dropped 0 bases, with 6 bases sitting between them. CDR3 size: 14 residues. Germline V gene data show CDR1 as SGHNT and CDR2 as YYREEE (reference sequence). The CDR3 reads CASSFFSSYNEQFF. The CDR3 DNA follows: TGTGCCAGCAGCTTCTTCTCCTCCTACAATGAGCAGTTCTTC.

The V and J genes are TRBV7-9 and TRBJ1-1, with a tentative D call TRBD1 (5 bases). Trimming took 8 bases from V and 2 from J, leaving 12 bases between them. CDR1 is SEHNR, CDR2 FQNEAQ, per germline (reference sequence). CDR3 size: 13 residues. CDR3 DNA sequence: TGTGCCAGCGCAGAAGGGGCCAACACTGAAGCTTTCTTT. Amino acids: CASAEGANTEAFF.

A single count supports this clone. The chain is built from TRBV15 and TRBJ1-1; TRBD1 matches at 9 bases. The CDR3 runs to 15 residues. Germline V lookup: CDR1 LNHNV, CDR2 YYDKDF (reference sequence). With V trimmed by 5 bases and J by 5 bases, 9 bases remained unmatched. CDR3 in amino acids: CATSVLQGAGTEAFF. In DNA form, the CDR3 reads TGTGCCACCAGCGTTTTACAGGGGGCTGGTACTGAAGCTTTCTTT.

V and J are TRBV27 and TRBJ1-6; 9 bases map to TRBD1. J gave up 11 bases and V 4 bases, and 9 bases lay outside the gene matches. Per the germline V gene, CDR1 is MNHEY and CDR2 is SMNVEV (reference sequence). The CDR3 has 15 residues. The DNA of the CDR3 is TGTGCCAGCAGTTACCACAACAGGGGGCGGCCACCCCTCCACTTT. Residues: CASSYHNRGRPPLHF.

The chain couples TRBV30 to TRBJ1-1; TRBD1 is a possible D gene (5 bases). Germline V gene lookup returns CDR1 GTSNPN and CDR2 SVGIG (reference sequence). This CDR3 has 13 residues. Trimming took 3 bases from V and 5 from J, leaving 13 bases between them. CDR3 loop: CAWRDGKGTEAFF. For the CDR3, the DNA is TGTGCCTGGAGGGACGGGAAGGGGACTGAAGCTTTCTTT.

This clone was counted a single time. The gene calls are TRBV28 and TRBJ2-7; 9 bases match TRBD2. CDR1 and CDR2 from the germline V gene are MDHEN and SYDVKM. The J segment lost 0 bases and the V segment lost 6 bases, leaving 6 bases of the junction unmatched. The CDR3 runs 15 residues. The CDR3 region is CASRSTSGFSYEQYF. In nucleotides, the CDR3 is TGTGCCAGCAGGTCCACTAGCGGGTTCTCCTACGAGCAGTACTTC.

The genes are TRBV6-5 and TRBJ2-5, with 7 positions matching TRBD1. V lost 4 bases and J lost 5; bases outside the gene matches: 10. CDR3 size: 15 residues. Germline V lookup: CDR1 MNHEY, CDR2 SVGAGI. The CDR3, as DNA: TGTGCCAGCAGTTTCGGGACAGATCTTTGGGAGACCCAGTACTTC. Amino acid sequence: CASSFGTDLWETQYF.

This chain uses TRBV29-1 with TRBJ1-5; D gene ambiguous. V shed 6 bases and J shed 0 bases, with 18 bases lying between them. The germline V gene encodes CDR1 SQVTM and CDR2 ANQGSEA. This CDR3 is built from 16 residues. CDR3 sequence reads: CSVVLDRDYSNQPQHF. CDR3 DNA: TGCAGCGTCGTCTTGGACCGCGATTATAGCAATCAGCCCCAGCATTTT.

J is TRBJ2-2 and V is TRBV30; no clear D. Germline lookup yields CDR1 GTSNPN and CDR2 SVGIG (reference sequence). The ends were cut back, 0 bases at V and 7 bases at J, with 9 bases in the middle. The CDR3 has 13 amino acids. DNA of the CDR3: TGTGCCTGGAGTGTACGCGGAGACGGGGAGCTGTTTTTT. This sequence encodes CAWSVRGDGELFF. Full variable domain (remainder filled in from reference TRBV30 and TRBJ2-2): SQTIHQWPATLVQPVGSPLSLECTVEGTSNPNLYWYRQAAGRGLQLLFYSVGIGQISSEVPQNLSASRPQDRQFILSSKKLLLSDSGFYLCAWSVRGDGELFFGEGSRLTVL.

V is TRBV7-9 and J is TRBJ2-3, with TRBD1 matching 10 bases. The CDR3 consists of 15 residues. V was pared by 4 bases and J by 3 bases, with 4 bases of the junction left unmatched. From germline, CDR1 is SEHNR and CDR2 FQNEAQ (reference sequence). This CDR3 is CASSSDRGRTDTQYF. The CDR3 region has the DNA TGTGCCAGCAGCTCCGACAGGGGGCGAACAGATACGCAGTATTTT.

The V call is TRBV28, the J call TRBJ1-4; D gene ambiguous. Germline-derived CDR1 and CDR2 are MDHEN and SYDVKM. V shed 2 bases and J shed 3 bases, with 10 bases lying between them. The CDR3 sequence is 15 residues long. This CDR3 reads CASSLTRVSNEKLFF. DNA for the CDR3: TGTGCCAGCAGTTTAACCCGGGTCTCTAATGAAAAACTGTTTTTT.

V is TRBV7-7 and J is TRBJ2-1; 7 bases map to TRBD2. V shed 1 base and J 6 bases; nucleotides not matched to a gene: 6. This CDR3 is 15 amino acids long. Germline V gene lookup returns CDR1 SSHAT and CDR2 FNYEAQ (reference sequence). CDR3 region: CASSLEAGKINEQFF. CDR3 nucleotide sequence: TGTGCCAGCAGCTTAGAAGCGGGGAAAATCAATGAGCAGTTCTTC.

The rearrangement links TRBV7-9 to TRBJ2-3; 7 bases map to TRBD2. The CDR3 extends over 15 amino acids. With V trimmed by 2 bases and J by 6 bases, 8 bases remained unmatched. CDR1 is SEHNR and CDR2 is FQNEAQ in the germline V gene (reference sequence). The CDR3, as DNA: TGTGCCAGCAGCTTACCGCGGGAGAGGACGGATACGCAGTATTTT. Its translation is CASSLPRERTDTQYF.

The chain has TRBV5-1 and TRBJ1-4; no clear D. The V end lost 0 bases, the J end lost 8 bases, and 2 bases lay between the germline ends. The CDR3 length is 11 residues. Looked up from germline, CDR1 is SGHRS and CDR2 is YFSETQ. The CDR3: CASSLGEKLFF. The CDR3 DNA is TGCGCCAGCAGCTTGGGCGAAAAACTGTTTTTT.

This clone was counted a few times. V gene TRBV10-1 combines with J gene TRBJ1-6; D unclear. This CDR3 region has 14 residues. The germline V and J ends were trimmed by 0 bases and 9 bases, with 9 bases remaining between them. Germline V CDR1 and CDR2: WNHNN, SYGVQD (reference sequence). The CDR3 region has the DNA TGCGCCAGCAGTGAGTCCAGTCGGCTTTCACCCCTCCACTTT. It yields the protein CASSESSRLSPLHF.

The chain employs TRBV10-2 and TRBJ1-5; D is unresolved. This CDR3 comprises 13 residues. Germline lookup yields CDR1 WSHSY and CDR2 SAAADI. Trimming pared 7 bases from V and 0 bases from J, leaving 7 bases between. This CDR3 reads CASNDGSNQPQHF. The CDR3 bases are TGCGCCAGCAACGACGGTAGCAATCAGCCCCAGCATTTT.

V gene TRBV9 combines with J gene TRBJ1-3, with TRBD1 as a possible D gene (6 bases). V was trimmed by 0 bases and J by 0 bases, leaving 13 bases between them. The CDR3 is made up of 17 amino acids. Germline V lookup: CDR1 SGDLS, CDR2 YYNGEE. CDR3 nucleotide sequence: TGTGCCAGCAGCGTAGGGGGAACAGGGCGCTCTGGAAACACCATATATTTT. Protein sequence: CASSVGGTGRSGNTIYF.